The following is a T cell receptor beta chain sequence with its context. Its antigen is unidentified. This entry comes from a study of T cell responses to AZD1222 COVID-19 vaccine. Across the study: Whether given at about 4 or about 12 weeks, second doses were pooled. Whole-study results and caveats: Among those given AZD1222, only 6 or 7 were seropositive at baseline.

TCRdb's table, derived via immunoSEQ multiplex PCR, lists solely in-frame clones and lacks some. The repertoire holds some 85,000 clones, with 75% to 90% as singletons. V was trimmed by 6 bases and J by 2 bases, leaving 13 bases between them. Germline CDR1 and CDR2: SQVTM and ANQGSEA. The CDR3 is 13 residues long. The specimen was peripheral blood, collected on day 0 of AZD1222 vaccination. The J gene is TRBJ1-1, the V gene TRBV29-1; perhaps TRBD1 as D (6 bases). This clonotype originated in an adult in good health. CDR3 region: CSVPGTFNTEAFF. The CDR3 DNA reads as TGCAGCGTCCCCGGGACATTCAACACTGAAGCTTTCTTT.